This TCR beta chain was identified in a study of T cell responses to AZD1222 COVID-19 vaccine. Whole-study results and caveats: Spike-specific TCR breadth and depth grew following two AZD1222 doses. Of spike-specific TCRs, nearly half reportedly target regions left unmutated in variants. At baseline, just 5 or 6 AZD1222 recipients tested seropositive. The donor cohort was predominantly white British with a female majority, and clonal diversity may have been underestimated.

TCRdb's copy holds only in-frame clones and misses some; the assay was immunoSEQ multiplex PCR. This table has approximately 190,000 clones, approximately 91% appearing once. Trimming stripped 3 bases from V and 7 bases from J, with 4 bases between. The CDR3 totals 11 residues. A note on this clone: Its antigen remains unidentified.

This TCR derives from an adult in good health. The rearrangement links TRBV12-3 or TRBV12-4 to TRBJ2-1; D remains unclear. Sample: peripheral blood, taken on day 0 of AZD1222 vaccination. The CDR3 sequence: CASSLENEQFF. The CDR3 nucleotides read TGTGCCAGCAGTTTGGAAAATGAGCAGTTCTTC.